This T cell receptor beta chain was captured by sequencing in a study of blood T cell repertoires in COVID-19. Turning to the study itself: The United States, Italy and Spain were the sources of the acute and convalescent COVID-19 samples.

Source study methods: Amplification of reference gene primers was used by the study to estimate nucleated cell counts. Using immunoSEQ multiplex PCR, the repertoire was profiled, and TCRdb retains in-frame clones only, with some absent. The DNA was the basis for D and trimming; V, J and clone size are from that table. The sample carries 300,000 to 450,000 clones, 75% to 90% recorded once. This CDR3 comprises 15 residues. CDR1 is SEHNR, CDR2 FQNEAQ, per germline (reference sequence). V dropped 3 bases and J dropped 0 bases, with 9 bases sitting between them. The receptor was derived from a man aged 18 to 29 who had recovered from COVID-19. This chain links TRBV7-9 with TRBJ1-3; D might be TRBD1 (5 bases). Sequenced input: PBMCs or T cells enriched from blood (not recorded which). The CDR3, as DNA: TGTGCCAGCAGCTTCAGACAGCTCTCTGGAAACACCATATATTTT. Its translation is CASSFRQLSGNTIYF.